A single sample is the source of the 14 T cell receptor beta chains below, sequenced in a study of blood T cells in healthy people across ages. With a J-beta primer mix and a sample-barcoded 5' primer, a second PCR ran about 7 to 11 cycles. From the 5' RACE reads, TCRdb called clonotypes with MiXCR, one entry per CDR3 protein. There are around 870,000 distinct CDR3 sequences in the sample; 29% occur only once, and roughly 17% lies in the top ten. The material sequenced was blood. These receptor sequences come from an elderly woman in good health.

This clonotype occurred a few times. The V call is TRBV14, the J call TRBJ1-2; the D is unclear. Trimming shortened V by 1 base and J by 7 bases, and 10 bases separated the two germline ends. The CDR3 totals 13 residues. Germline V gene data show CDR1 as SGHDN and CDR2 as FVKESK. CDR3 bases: TGTGCCAGCAGCCAAGGCGGGGTCGGTGGCTACACCTTC. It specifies CASSQGGVGGYTF.

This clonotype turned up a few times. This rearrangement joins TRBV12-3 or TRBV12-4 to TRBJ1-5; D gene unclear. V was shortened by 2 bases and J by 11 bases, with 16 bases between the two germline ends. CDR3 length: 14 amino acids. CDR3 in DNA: TGTGCCAGCAGTTTAAAGGAGGGAAGCTCGGCCCAGCATTTT. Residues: CASSLKEGSSAQHF.

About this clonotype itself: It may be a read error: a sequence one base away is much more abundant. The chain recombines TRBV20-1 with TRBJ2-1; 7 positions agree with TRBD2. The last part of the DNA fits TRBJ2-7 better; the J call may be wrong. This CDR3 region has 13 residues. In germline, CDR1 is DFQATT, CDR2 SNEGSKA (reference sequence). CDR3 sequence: CSAGGGSYNEQYF. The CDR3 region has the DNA TGCAGTGCAGGCGGGGGTTCCTACAATGAGCAGTACTTC.

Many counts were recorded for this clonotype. The CDR3 loop is CSASGTGATDTQYF. The CDR3 coding sequence is TGCAGTGCCTCCGGGACAGGAGCCACAGATACGCAGTATTTT. The V call is TRBV20-1, the J call TRBJ2-3; TRBD1 matches 8 bases. Germline assignment: CDR1 DFQATT and CDR2 SNEGSKA (reference sequence). J lost 2 bases, V lost 6 bases, and 7 bases had no gene match. The CDR3 loop spans 14 amino acids.

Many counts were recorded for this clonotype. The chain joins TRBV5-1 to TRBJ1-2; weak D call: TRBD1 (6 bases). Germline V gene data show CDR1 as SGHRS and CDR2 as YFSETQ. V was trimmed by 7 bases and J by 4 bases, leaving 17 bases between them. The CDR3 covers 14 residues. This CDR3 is CASRAAGDSYGYTF. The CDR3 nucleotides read TGCGCCAGCCGAGCGGCAGGGGATAGCTATGGCTACACCTTC.

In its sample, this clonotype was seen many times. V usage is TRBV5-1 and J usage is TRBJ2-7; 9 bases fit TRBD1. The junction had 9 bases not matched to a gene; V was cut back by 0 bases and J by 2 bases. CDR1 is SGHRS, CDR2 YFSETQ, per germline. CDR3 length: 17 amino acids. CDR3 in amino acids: CASSLALSGTGPYEQYF. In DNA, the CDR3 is TGCGCCAGCAGCTTGGCGCTCTCGGGGACAGGGCCCTACGAGCAGTACTTC.

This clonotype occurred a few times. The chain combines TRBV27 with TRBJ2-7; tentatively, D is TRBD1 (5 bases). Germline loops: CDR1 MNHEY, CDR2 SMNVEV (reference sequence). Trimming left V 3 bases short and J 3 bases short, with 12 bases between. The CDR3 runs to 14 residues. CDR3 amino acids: CASSFQGPFYEQYF. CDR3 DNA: TGTGCCAGCAGTTTCCAGGGCCCCTTCTACGAGCAGTACTTC.

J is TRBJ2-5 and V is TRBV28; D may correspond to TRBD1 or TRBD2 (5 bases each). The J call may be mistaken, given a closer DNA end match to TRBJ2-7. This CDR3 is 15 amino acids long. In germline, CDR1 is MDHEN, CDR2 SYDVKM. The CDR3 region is CASNRDRVDEPEQYF. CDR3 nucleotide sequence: TGTGCCAGCAATAGGGACCGGGTCGATGAACCCGAGCAGTACTTC.

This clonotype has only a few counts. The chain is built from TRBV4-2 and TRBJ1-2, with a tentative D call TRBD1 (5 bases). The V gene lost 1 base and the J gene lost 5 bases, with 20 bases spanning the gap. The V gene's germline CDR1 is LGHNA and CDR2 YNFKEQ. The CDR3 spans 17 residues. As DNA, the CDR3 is TGTGCCAGCAGCCAAGGGCCCCAGGGCCGTATCGAGTATGGCTACACCTTC. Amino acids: CASSQGPQGRIEYGYTF.

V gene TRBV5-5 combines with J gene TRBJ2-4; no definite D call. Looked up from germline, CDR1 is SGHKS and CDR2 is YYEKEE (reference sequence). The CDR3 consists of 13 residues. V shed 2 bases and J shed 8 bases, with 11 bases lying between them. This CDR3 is CASSFKGWDIQYF. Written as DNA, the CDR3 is TGTGCCAGCAGCTTTAAGGGTTGGGACATTCAGTACTTC.

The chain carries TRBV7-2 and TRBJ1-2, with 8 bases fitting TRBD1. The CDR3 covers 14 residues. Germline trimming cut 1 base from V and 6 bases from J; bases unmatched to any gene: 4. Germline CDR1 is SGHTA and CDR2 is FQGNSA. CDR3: CASSLEQGANGYTF. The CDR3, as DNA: TGTGCCAGCAGCTTAGAGCAGGGGGCAAATGGCTACACCTTC.

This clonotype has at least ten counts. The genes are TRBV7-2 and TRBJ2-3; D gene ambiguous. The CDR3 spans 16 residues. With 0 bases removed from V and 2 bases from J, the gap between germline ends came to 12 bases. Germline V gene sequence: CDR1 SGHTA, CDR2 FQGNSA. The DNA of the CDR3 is TGTGCCAGCAGCTTAGCTCGGTCCGTAATCACAGATACGCAGTATTTT. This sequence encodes CASSLARSVITDTQYF. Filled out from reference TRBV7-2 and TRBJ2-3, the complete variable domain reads GAGVSQSPSNKVTEKGKDVELRCDPISGHTALYWYRQSLGQGLEFLIYFQGNSAPDKSGLPSDRFSAERTGGSVSTLTIQRTQQEDSAVYLCASSLARSVITDTQYFGPGTRLTVL.

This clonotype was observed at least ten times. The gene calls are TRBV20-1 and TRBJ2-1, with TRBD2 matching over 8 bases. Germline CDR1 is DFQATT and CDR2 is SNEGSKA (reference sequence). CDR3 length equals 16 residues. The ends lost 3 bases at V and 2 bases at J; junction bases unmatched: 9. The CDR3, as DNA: TGCAGTGCTAGGACTTATAGCGGGGCACCCTACAATGAGCAGTTCTTC. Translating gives CSARTYSGAPYNEQFF.

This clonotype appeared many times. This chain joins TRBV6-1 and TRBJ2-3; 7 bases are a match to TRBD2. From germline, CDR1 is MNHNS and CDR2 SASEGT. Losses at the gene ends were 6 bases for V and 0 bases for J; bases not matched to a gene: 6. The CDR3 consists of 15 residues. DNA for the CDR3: TGTGCCAGCAGACGTAGCGGGTCTAGCACAGATACGCAGTATTTT. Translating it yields CASRRSGSSTDTQYF.